This paragraph reports one T cell receptor beta chain. Trimming removed 2 bases from V and 3 bases from J; junction bases left unmatched: 2. Germline V gives CDR1 MNHEY, CDR2 SVGAGI. CDR3 size: 14 residues. This specimen belongs to a study of blood T cell repertoires in COVID-19. The repertoire was sequenced with immunoSEQ multiplex PCR; TCRdb's copy has only in-frame clones and lacks some. This table holds some 60,000 clones, 82% found once. Sequencing input: peripheral blood. This receptor was obtained from a human donor in a cohort sampled during active COVID-19. The genes are TRBV6-5 and TRBJ1-2, with TRBD1 identical over 8 bases. CDR3 nucleotide sequence: TGTGCCAGCAGTTACCAGGACAGGGACTATGGCTACACCTTC. It codes for CASSYQDRDYGYTF.